These T cell receptor beta chains were read from a single sample in a study of T cells in Graves' hyperthyroidism and ophthalmopathy. Using its own MiXCR run on the multiplex PCR reads, TCRdb lists one record per CDR3 protein. The repertoire holds a few hundred thousand distinct CDR3 sequences, with 15% as singletons. Sequencing used blood. Source of these receptors: a woman aged 25-40 years with Graves' hyperthyroidism. The CDR3 runs from the conserved cysteine through the conserved F or W. Fields, in order: clone size, V gene, D gene, J gene, CDR3 DNA, CDR3 protein. A D gene is named only where the DNA matches it firmly. Expanded clones get a size class; other rows say once, few or many, or leave the size out.

size: many
V: TRBV18
D: TRBD1
J: TRBJ1-1
DNA: TGTGCCAGCTCACCAACTTATCCAACGGACAGGAGTACTGAAGCTTTCTTT
CDR3: CASSPTYPTDRSTEAFF

size: many
V: TRBV7-8
D: TRBD2
J: TRBJ2-1
DNA: TGTGCCAGCAGTCGAGGACTAGCGGACAATGAGCAGTTCTTC
CDR3: CASSRGLADNEQFF

size: few
V: TRBV7-9
D: TRBD1
J: TRBJ2-7
DNA: TGTGCCAGCAGCTTAGAGGACAGGAACGAGCAGTACTTC
CDR3: CASSLEDRNEQYF

size: few
V: TRBV19
D: TRBD1
J: TRBJ1-5
DNA: TGTGCCAGTAGTCCCACAGGGGGACAGCCCCAGCATTTT
CDR3: CASSPTGGQPQHF

size: many
V: TRBV5-1
D: NA
J: TRBJ2-1
DNA: TGCGCCAGCAGCTTGGAGGGGGGCGCCTACAATGAGCAGTTCTTC
CDR3: CASSLEGGAYNEQFF

size: many
V: TRBV28
D: NA
J: TRBJ2-7
DNA: TGTGCCAGCACCGGGGCGGGGGACACCTACGAGCAGTACTTC
CDR3: CASTGAGDTYEQYF

size: few
V: TRBV20-1
D: NA
J: TRBJ2-7
DNA: TGCAGTGTCGGGGGTTCCTACGAGCAGTACTTC
CDR3: CSVGGSYEQYF

size: many
V: TRBV7-2
D: NA
J: TRBJ1-5
DNA: TGTGCCAGCAGCTTAGAAGAGGGACCCAATCAGCCCCAGCATTTT
CDR3: CASSLEEGPNQPQHF

size: NA
V: TRBV19
D: NA
J: TRBJ2-1
DNA: TGTGCCAGTAGTTGGACAGAGGGGTCTAATGAGCAGTTCTTC
CDR3: CASSWTEGSNEQFF

size: NA
V: TRBV9
D: NA
J: TRBJ1-5
DNA: TGTGCCAGCAGCGTAGCCCCCGGAGGGAATCAGCCCCAGCATTTT
CDR3: CASSVAPGGNQPQHF

size: few
V: TRBV7-8
D: TRBD1
J: TRBJ2-7
DNA: TGTGCCAGCAGCCCCCAGGACAGGGGAAGGAACGAGCAGTACTTC
CDR3: CASSPQDRGRNEQYF

size: few
V: TRBV24-1
D: TRBD2
J: TRBJ2-1
DNA: TGTGCCTCACACGTGGGGTTTCGCGGGAGCTCCTACAATGAGCAGTTCTTC
CDR3: CASHVGFRGSSYNEQFF

size: many
V: TRBV3-1
D: TRBD2
J: TRBJ2-1
DNA: TGTGCCAGCAGCCCCGGCGGGAGATCGGTCTATGAGCAGTTCTTC
CDR3: CASSPGGRSVYEQFF

size: many
V: TRBV12-3/TRBV12-4
D: NA
J: TRBJ1-5
DNA: TGTGCCAGCAGTTTATCAGGGACCAGCAATCAGCCCCAGCATTTT
CDR3: CASSLSGTSNQPQHF

size: NA
V: TRBV7-9
D: TRBD1
J: TRBJ2-7
DNA: TGTGCCAGCAGCTTAGTCCCACAGGGGGCCCACGAGCAGTACTTC
CDR3: CASSLVPQGAHEQYF

size: many
V: TRBV11-1
D: TRBD2
J: TRBJ2-1
DNA: TGTGCCAGCAGCTTAGAACTAGCGGGAGTAACTGAGCAGTTCTTC
CDR3: CASSLELAGVTEQFF

size: few
V: TRBV19
D: NA
J: TRBJ1-5
DNA: TGTGCCAGTACGTGGGGGAACAATCAGCCCCAGCATTTT
CDR3: CASTWGNNQPQHF

size: few
V: TRBV20-1
D: NA
J: TRBJ2-1
DNA: TGCAGTGCTAGCCTCTTAGCGGACTCCTACAATGAGCAGTTCTTC
CDR3: CSASLLADSYNEQFF

size: NA
V: TRBV9
D: TRBD1
J: TRBJ1-4
DNA: TGTGCCAGCAGCGTAGCAGGACAGGGGGGTGAAAAACTGTTTTTT
CDR3: CASSVAGQGGEKLFF

size: once
V: TRBV5-6
D: TRBD2
J: TRBJ2-5
DNA: TGTGCCAGCAGCATTCGACTAGCGGCCCGTACCCAGTACTTC
CDR3: CASSIRLAARTQYF

size: many
V: TRBV28
D: NA
J: TRBJ1-2
DNA: TGTGCCAGCAGTTCGCCAGGAGGAGACTATGGCTACACCTTC
CDR3: CASSSPGGDYGYTF

size: few
V: TRBV20-1
D: TRBD1
J: TRBJ2-2
DNA: TGCAGTGCTTATCCGGGACAGGGGTTCCCCGGGGAGCTGTTTTTT
CDR3: CSAYPGQGFPGELFF

size: NA
V: TRBV18
D: TRBD1
J: TRBJ1-2
DNA: TGTGCCAGCTCACCAATCCCGGGACAGGGCTACACCTTC
CDR3: CASSPIPGQGYTF

size: many
V: TRBV2
D: NA
J: TRBJ1-2
DNA: TGTGCCAGCAGCCCCTCACATGAAGACGGTCTTGGCTACACCTTC
CDR3: CASSPSHEDGLGYTF

size: NA
V: TRBV18
D: NA
J: TRBJ2-5
DNA: TGTGCCAGCTCACCCGGACATAGGGAGACCCAGTACTTC
CDR3: CASSPGHRETQYF

size: few
V: TRBV5-1
D: NA
J: TRBJ2-7
DNA: TGCGCCAGCAGCTTGGTCGGGGCGATGTACGAGCAGTACTTC
CDR3: CASSLVGAMYEQYF

size: NA
V: TRBV24-1
D: NA
J: TRBJ2-1
DNA: TGTGCCACCAGTGACGTGCAGGGATACAATGAGCAGTTCTTC
CDR3: CATSDVQGYNEQFF

size: many
V: TRBV18
D: NA
J: TRBJ1-4
DNA: TGTGCCAGCTCGCCCGGACTGAATGAAAAACTGTTTTTT
CDR3: CASSPGLNEKLFF

size: many
V: TRBV11-2
D: TRBD2
J: TRBJ2-3
DNA: TGTGCCAGCAGCTTCTTACTAGCGGGATCAGATACGCAGTATTTT
CDR3: CASSFLLAGSDTQYF

size: few
V: TRBV28
D: TRBD2
J: TRBJ2-7
DNA: TGTGCCAGCACGGCAATGACTAGCGGGCCCTACGAGCAGTACTTC
CDR3: CASTAMTSGPYEQYF

size: NA
V: TRBV4-1
D: TRBD2
J: TRBJ2-7
DNA: TGCGCCAGCAGCCAAGCTAGCGGGAGCCCTTCCTACGAGCAGTACTTC
CDR3: CASSQASGSPSYEQYF

size: many
V: TRBV6-2/TRBV6-3
D: NA
J: TRBJ2-2
DNA: TGTGCCAGCAGTTACCCCTACACCGGGGAGCTGTTTTTT
CDR3: CASSYPYTGELFF

size: NA
V: TRBV6-2/TRBV6-3
D: NA
J: TRBJ2-5
DNA: TGTGCCAGCTCCGTGGAAGAGACCCAGTACTTC
CDR3: CASSVEETQYF

size: many
V: TRBV29-1
D: NA
J: TRBJ2-5
DNA: TGCAGCGTTGATTCCAGGGAAGAGACCCAGTACTTC
CDR3: CSVDSREETQYF

size: few
V: TRBV7-8
D: TRBD1
J: TRBJ1-3
DNA: TGTGCCAGCAGCGAGCGGGGACAGGGCTTTGGAAACACCATATATTTT
CDR3: CASSERGQGFGNTIYF

size: few
V: TRBV7-9
D: TRBD1
J: TRBJ1-4
DNA: TGTGCCAGCAGCTCTGCCCCGGGACAGCCTAATGAAAAACTGTTTTTT
CDR3: CASSSAPGQPNEKLFF

size: many
V: TRBV2
D: NA
J: TRBJ2-2
DNA: TGTGCCAGCAGTGTCGGAGGGGGCACCGGGGAGCTGTTTTTT
CDR3: CASSVGGGTGELFF

size: many
V: TRBV28
D: TRBD1
J: TRBJ1-4
DNA: TGTGCCAGCAGACCGGGACAGCGCCATGAAAAACTGTTTTTT
CDR3: CASRPGQRHEKLFF

size: NA
V: TRBV6-1
D: NA
J: TRBJ2-5
DNA: TGTGCCAGCAGGAGGGGGGCGGGAGACCGGGAAGAGACCCAGTACTTC
CDR3: CASRRGAGDREETQYF